This T cell receptor beta chain is drawn from a study of T cells in Graves' hyperthyroidism and ophthalmopathy. Study observations and caveats: The model forecast ophthalmopathy, anticipating it by a median 6.5 months before onset. Also found in blood were most expanded thyroid clonotypes above 0.001.

Patients were aged 18 to 65, had disease duration under 2 months, and had newly diagnosed hyperthyroidism. The germline V gene encodes CDR1 MNHEY and CDR2 SMNVEV (reference sequence). The trim removed 6 bases at V and 0 bases at J, leaving 10 bases unmatched. The CDR3 has 19 amino acids. To note about this clonotype: Its antigen is currently unknown.

Amplified TCR beta CDR3 regions derived from RNA transcripts. The HTBI primer set served for first-round RT-PCR of the TCR CDR3. One entry per CDR3 protein, called by TCRdb with MiXCR from the multiplex PCR reads. The table lists over 500,000 distinct CDR3 sequences, around 13% of them singletons. The clonotype originates from a woman between 40 and 50 years old with Graves' hyperthyroidism. Sequencing was carried out using blood. V is TRBV27 and J is TRBJ1-6, with 11 bases identical to TRBD1. The DNA for the CDR3 is TGTGCCAGCAGCCACGCAGGGACAGGGGGTCCCTCCTATAATTCACCCCTCCACTTT. This encodes CASSHAGTGGPSYNSPLHF.